This TCR beta chain was profiled in a study of cytomegalovirus exposure and HLA in healthy donors. The CDR3 spans 12 residues. Trimming took off 6 bases at V and 1 base at J, with 5 bases between the two ends. The germline CDR1 and CDR2 sequences are MNHEY and SMNVEV (reference sequence). It was with 60 Vbeta and 13 Jbeta primers that the PCR ran. The method was immunoSEQ multiplex PCR; TCRdb's version includes in-frame clones alone and lacks a portion of them. The sample has about 76,000 clones; 79% are singletons. The gene calls are TRBV27 and TRBJ2-3, with D hard to call. The TCR was taken from a man younger than 40 in good health and CMV-seronegative. The sequencing sample was made of PBMCs. The CDR3 sequence: CASSQGTDTQYF. The CDR3 nucleotides are TGTGCCAGCAGCCAGGGCACAGATACGCAGTATTTT.